This TCR beta chain originates from a study of vaccination and CD4 T cells after COVID-19. In regard to this clonotype: Its matching antigen is unknown.

The study sequenced cultured CD4+ T cell DNA using the Oncomine TCR Beta short-read assay. TCRdb called the PCR reads again in MiXCR, with one record for every CDR3 protein. The repertoire holds fewer than 25,000 distinct CDR3 sequences, with around 39% as singletons. The CDR3 consists of 19 residues. The V gene end was trimmed by 5 bases and the J gene end by 3 bases; junction bases not matched to a gene: 15. Per germline, CDR1 LNHDA and CDR2 SQIVND (reference sequence). The time point here: late sampling 161 to 241 days after vaccination in three convalescent patients. The treatment: approximately nine-day PBMC culture with coronavirus spike peptide pools or control peptides (ViraFEST assay).

The rearrangement uses TRBV19 and TRBJ2-7; 14 bases are a match to TRBD2. The receptor was derived from a human donor who had recovered from COVID-19. Material: CD4+ T cells from blood, cultured in vitro, obtained about 7 months after SARS-CoV-2 vaccination. The CDR3 reads CASSYTGTSGRGPFYEQYF. CDR3 nucleotides: TGTGCCAGTAGTTATACCGGGACTAGCGGGAGAGGGCCCTTCTACGAGCAGTACTTC.